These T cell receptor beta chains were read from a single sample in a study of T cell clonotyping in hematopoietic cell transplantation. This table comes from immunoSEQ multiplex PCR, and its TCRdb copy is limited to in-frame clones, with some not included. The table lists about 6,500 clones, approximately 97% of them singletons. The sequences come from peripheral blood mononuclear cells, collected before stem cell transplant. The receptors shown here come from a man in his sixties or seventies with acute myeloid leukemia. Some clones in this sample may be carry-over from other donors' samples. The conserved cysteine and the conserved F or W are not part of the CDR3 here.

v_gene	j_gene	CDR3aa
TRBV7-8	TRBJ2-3	ASSSLAGASTDTQY
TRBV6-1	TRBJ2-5	ASSDRIRSQY
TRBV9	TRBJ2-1	ASSPQIGIHNEQF
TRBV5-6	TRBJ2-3	ASSSGTGGRTDTQY
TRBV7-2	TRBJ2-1	ASSLERVGNEQF
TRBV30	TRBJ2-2	AWSARGRGSWELF
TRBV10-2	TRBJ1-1	ASSDPGQGVTEAF
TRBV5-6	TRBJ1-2	ASSLRGQHYGYT
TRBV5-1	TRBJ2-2	ASSLLTAIAGELF
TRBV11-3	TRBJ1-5	ASSLVSRRSNQPQH
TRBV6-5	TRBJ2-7	ASSQFTGYEQY
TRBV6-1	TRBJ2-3	ASSGDTDTQY
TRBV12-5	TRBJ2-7	ASGESSGMAYEQY
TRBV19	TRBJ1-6	ASSTGQGRGFSSPLH
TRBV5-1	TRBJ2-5	ASSLFGQEGETQY
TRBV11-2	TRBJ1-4	ASSLSTEKLF
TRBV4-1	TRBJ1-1	ASSQADRAMNTEAF
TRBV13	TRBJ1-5	ASSAIGQPQH
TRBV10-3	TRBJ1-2	AISEKQGDGYT
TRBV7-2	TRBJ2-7	ASTLMGGHFSYEQY
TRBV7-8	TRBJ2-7	ASSPGAGYYEQY
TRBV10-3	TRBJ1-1	AIRGTEYTEAF
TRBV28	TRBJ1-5	ASSLLSGDSNQPQH
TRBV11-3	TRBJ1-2	ASSLTYYGYT
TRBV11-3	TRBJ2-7	ASSPRSRSSYEQY
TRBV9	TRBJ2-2	ASSVGTGTPYNTGELF
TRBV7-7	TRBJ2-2	ASSPRLAVGELF
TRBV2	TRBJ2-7	ASSHGSSYEQY
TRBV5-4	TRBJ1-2	ASSLTNNYGYT
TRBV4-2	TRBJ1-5	ASSLGTGADQPQH
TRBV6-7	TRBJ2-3	ASSYGLAESTDTQY
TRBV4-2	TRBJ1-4	ASSHHAGGDEKLF
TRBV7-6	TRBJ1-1	ASSQESSNTEAF